This is a list of T cell receptor beta chains from one sample in a study of control samples from healthy donors and cancer patients. Profiled with immunoSEQ multiplex PCR; TCRdb holds only in-frame clones, not every one. The sample records around 120,000 clones, roughly nine tenths being singletons. The sequenced sample was blood. The source of these receptors is a woman aged 18-29 years in good health. Each CDR3 is given with its conserved first and last residue. D genes are given only for firm matches. Rows may omit the clone size; those that give it use once, few, many or a size class.

v_gene	abundance	j_gene	d_gene	CDR3aa	CDR3nt
TRBV29-1	.	TRBJ1-2	TRBD1	CSVSNPTGEDGYTF	TGCAGCGTTAGTAATCCAACAGGGGAGGATGGCTACACCTTC
TRBV7-2	.	TRBJ1-2	.	CASRRGVYGYTF	TGTGCCAGCAGGAGGGGGGTCTATGGCTACACCTTC
TRBV5-4	.	TRBJ2-1	.	CASSPGTGDYNEQFF	TGTGCCAGCAGTCCGGGTACAGGAGATTACAATGAGCAGTTCTTC
TRBV4-2	.	TRBJ2-3	.	CASSQGTGTDTQYF	TGTGCCAGCAGCCAAGGGACGGGCACAGATACGCAGTATTTT
TRBV6-2/TRBV6-3	.	TRBJ2-1	TRBD2	CASSAQAGGYNEQFF	TGTGCCAGCAGTGCACAGGCGGGAGGGTACAATGAGCAGTTCTTC
TRBV19	.	TRBJ2-7	TRBD1	CASSTYGQGAYEQYF	TGTGCCAGTAGTACGTATGGACAGGGGGCCTACGAGCAGTACTTC
TRBV27	.	TRBJ1-1	.	CASSLRTGIIAEAFF	TGTGCCAGCAGTTTAAGAACAGGGATTATAGCTGAAGCTTTCTTT
TRBV5-1	.	TRBJ1-1	.	CASYGVGESMNTEAFF	TGCGCCAGCTACGGTGTTGGGGAGAGCATGAACACTGAAGCTTTCTTT
TRBV27	.	TRBJ2-3	.	CASSFMGPTGTDTQYF	TGTGCCAGCAGTTTTATGGGGCCCACGGGCACAGATACGCAGTATTTT
TRBV4-2	.	TRBJ2-5	TRBD1	CASSQGGQQETQYF	TGTGCCAGCAGCCAAGGGGGACAGCAAGAGACCCAGTACTTC
TRBV12-5	.	TRBJ2-2	.	CASGLRVGGAAGELFF	TGTGCTAGTGGTTTACGGGTAGGGGGGGCGGCCGGGGAGCTGTTTTTT
TRBV19	.	TRBJ1-2	TRBD1	CASTSPRRQGGGYTF	TGTGCCAGTACCAGCCCCCGACGACAGGGCGGTGGCTACACCTTC
TRBV5-1	.	TRBJ2-3	TRBD1	CASSRDDRGTDTQYF	TGCGCCAGCAGCAGAGACGACAGGGGCACAGATACGCAGTATTTT
TRBV23-1	.	TRBJ1-6	.	CASSQPIAQPIGSPLHF	TGCGCCAGCAGTCAACCGATTGCACAACCGATTGGGTCACCCCTCCACTTT
TRBV6-5	.	TRBJ1-4	TRBD1	CASSYSGGGKLFF	TGTGCCAGCAGTTACTCAGGGGGCGGAAAACTGTTTTTT
TRBV7-2	.	TRBJ1-5	.	CASSLSGNDQPQHF	TGTGCCAGCAGCTTATCAGGGAACGATCAGCCCCAGCATTTT
TRBV6-5	.	TRBJ1-4	.	CASSYSSGTGNEKLFF	TGTGCCAGCAGTTACTCGTCCGGGACGGGGAATGAAAAACTGTTTTTT
TRBV7-6	.	TRBJ2-5	.	CASSLVGPLDF	TGTGCCAGCAGCTTAGTGGGCCCACTGGACTTC
TRBV6-2/TRBV6-3	once	TRBJ2-2	TRBD2	CASSYEEGRGLYTGELFF	TGTGCCAGCAGTTACGAAGAGGGGAGGGGACTATACACCGGGGAGCTGTTTTTT
TRBV7-2	.	TRBJ1-3	.	CASSLTLTGFTGNTIYF	TGTGCCAGCAGCTTAACCCTAACAGGTTTTACTGGAAACACCATATATTTT
TRBV10-3	.	TRBJ1-5	.	CAISPGGGQPQHF	TGTGCCATCAGTCCCGGGGGGGGTCAGCCCCAGCATTTT
TRBV10-3	.	TRBJ2-2	.	CAMAAQGKVPGELFF	TGTGCCATGGCGGCCCAGGGGAAGGTTCCCGGGGAGCTGTTTTTT
TRBV9	.	TRBJ1-2	TRBD1	CASSVGITGQGAGGYTF	TGTGCCAGCAGCGTAGGAATCACGGGACAGGGGGCAGGAGGCTACACCTTC
TRBV28	once	TRBJ2-1	TRBD1	CASSLRRDRASPFF	TGTGCCAGCAGTTTACGCCGGGACAGGGCGTCCCCGTTCTTC
TRBV24-1	.	TRBJ2-5	.	CATSDHSRGRETQYF	TGTGCCACCAGTGACCACAGCAGAGGGCGAGAGACCCAGTACTTC
TRBV28	.	TRBJ1-4	.	CASSPGTQKLFF	TGTGCCAGCAGTCCCGGGACTCAAAAACTGTTTTTT
TRBV7-9	.	TRBJ2-1	.	CASSFGGRSSYNEQFF	TGTGCCAGCAGCTTCGGAGGGAGGAGCTCCTACAATGAGCAGTTCTTC
TRBV6-2/TRBV6-3	.	TRBJ2-7	.	CASSTRGPYEQYF	TGTGCCAGCAGTACCCGGGGGCCCTACGAGCAGTACTTC
TRBV24-1	.	TRBJ2-3	TRBD2	CATSDFGGGSTDTQYF	TGTGCCACCAGTGATTTTGGCGGGGGGAGCACAGATACGCAGTATTTT
TRBV7-2	.	TRBJ1-2	TRBD1	CASSLASGQAKGEYLGYTF	TGTGCCAGCAGCTTAGCGTCAGGACAGGCAAAGGGGGAGTATTTGGGCTACACCTTC
TRBV29-1	.	TRBJ2-2	.	CSVPPGVGELFF	TGCAGCGTTCCCCCGGGGGTCGGGGAGCTGTTTTTT
TRBV28	once	TRBJ1-1	TRBD1	CASSSLGQGYEAFF	TGTGCCAGCAGTTCACTTGGACAGGGGTATGAAGCTTTCTTT